These 20 T cell receptor beta chains originate from one sample sequenced in a study of beta chain features in type 1 diabetes (dated by TCRdb to the late 2010s). Overall study results and their limits: Type 1 diabetes patients showed a moderate but significant shortening of TCRB CDR3 length in all four CD4+ subsets.

The library was prepared using the immunoSEQ multiplex PCR assay. The entire amount of isolated RNA was reverse transcribed using the High Capacity cDNA Reverse Transcription Kit, so the sequenced TCRB transcripts were expressed ones. TCRdb carries this immuneACCESS record with in-frame sequences only. Its versions omit some clonotypes, under half of them owing to an unresolved V gene in the studies checked, with the rest unexplained. This sample holds roughly 280,000 clones; approximately 24% were observed only once. The top ten hold about 0.011% of the sample. No antigen has been identified for these receptors. Sequencing was carried out using naive CD4+ T cells from blood. In light of the paper, this sample's cell subset or site label describes: true naive CD4+ T cells. These receptor sequences come from a woman aged 30 to 39 with type 1 diabetes.

This CDR3 reads CAWNAGLGHSNQPQHF. In DNA form, the CDR3 reads TGTGCCTGGAATGCCGGCTTGGGACACTCCAATCAGCCCCAGCATTTT. The chain employs TRBV30 and TRBJ1-5; the D gene is possibly TRBD1 (6 bases). This CDR3 contains 16 residues. The V gene's germline CDR1 is GTSNPN and CDR2 SVGIG (reference sequence). V was clipped by 4 bases and J by 3 bases, with 19 bases between them.

This clone occurred a few times. The chain has TRBV30 and TRBJ2-5; no firm D call. The ends were cut back, 0 bases at V and 2 bases at J, with 10 bases in the middle. The CDR3 is 14 residues long. CDR1 is GTSNPN and CDR2 is SVGIG in the germline V gene (reference sequence). CDR3 coding DNA: TGTGCCTGGAGTGTGGCGGTGACTCAAGAGACCCAGTACTTC. Its translation: CAWSVAVTQETQYF.

There are a few counts of this clone. The J gene is TRBJ2-3, the V gene TRBV7-8; a possible D gene is TRBD2 (6 bases). Germline CDR1 reads SGHVS; CDR2 reads FQNEAQ. This CDR3 contains 14 residues. Trimming removed 6 bases at V and 4 bases at J, with 14 bases between. CDR3 loop: CASRVTRASDTQYF. For the CDR3, the DNA is TGTGCCAGCAGGGTGACTAGGGCCTCAGATACGCAGTATTTT.

This clone was counted only a few times. The chain carries TRBV6-6 and TRBJ2-7; 7 nucleotides match TRBD1. CDR3 length equals 12 residues. Germline-derived CDR1 and CDR2 are MNHNY and SVGAGI (reference sequence). V gave up 8 bases and J gave up 3 bases; unmatched junction bases: 4. CDR3 residues: CASRGGHYEQYF. In nucleotides, the CDR3 is TGTGCCAGCCGAGGGGGCCACTACGAGCAGTACTTC.

This clone was seen a handful of times. The chain combines TRBV7-9 with TRBJ1-2, with no clear D. V lost 6 bases and J lost 4, with 12 bases in between. The CDR3 contains 13 residues. The germline V gene encodes CDR1 SEHNR and CDR2 FQNEAQ (reference sequence). The CDR3 sequence: CASSREGLYGYTF. In DNA form, the CDR3 reads TGTGCCAGCAGTCGGGAGGGTCTCTATGGCTACACCTTC.

The chain carries TRBV29-1 and TRBJ1-5; 8 positions match TRBD1. The CDR3 consists of 15 residues. CDR1 is SQVTM and CDR2 is ANQGSEA in the germline V gene. The V and J ends lost 7 bases and 3 bases, in that order; junction bases with no gene match: 11. CDR3 region: CSARTGLNVNQPQHF. The CDR3 region has the DNA TGCAGCGCCAGGACAGGGCTAAACGTCAATCAGCCCCAGCATTTT. The complete variable domain, with remaining parts taken from reference TRBV29-1 and TRBJ1-5, reads SAVISQKPSRDICQRGTSLTIQCQVDSQVTMMFWYRQQPGQSLTLIATANQGSEATYESGFVIDKFPISRPNLTFSTLTVSNMSPEDSSIYLCSARTGLNVNQPQHFGDGTRLSIL.

The V call is TRBV27, the J call TRBJ2-1, with TRBD2 identical over 9 bases. The junction had 10 bases not matched to a gene; V was cut back by 5 bases and J by 5 bases. The V gene's germline CDR1 is MNHEY and CDR2 SMNVEV (reference sequence). The CDR3 has 16 residues. This chain's CDR3 is CASSRLGLAEHNEQFF. The CDR3 DNA is TGTGCCAGCAGTAGGTTGGGACTAGCCGAGCACAATGAGCAGTTCTTC.

This clone occurred a few times. The V gene is TRBV28, the J gene TRBJ2-1; 7 bases map to TRBD1. Germline CDR1 reads MDHEN; CDR2 reads SYDVKM. The CDR3 spans 14 residues. V lost 5 bases to trimming and J lost 6 bases; unmatched junction nucleotides: 7. As DNA, the CDR3 is TGTGCCAGCAGTCCCCAGACAGGGTCCAATGAGCAGTTCTTC. Translation gives CASSPQTGSNEQFF. Filled out from reference TRBV28 and TRBJ2-1, the complete variable domain reads DVKVTQSSRYLVKRTGEKVFLECVQDMDHENMFWYRQDPGLGLRLIYFSYDVKMKEKGDIPEGYSVSREKKERFSLILESASTNQTSMYLCASSPQTGSNEQFFGPGTRLTVL.

V usage is TRBV5-1 and J usage is TRBJ2-1; TRBD1 matches at 11 bases. Germline CDR1 is SGHRS and CDR2 is YFSETQ. V dropped 4 bases and J dropped 9; count of bases not matched to a gene: 6. The CDR3 runs to 14 residues. Here the CDR3 reads CASSPGQGVGEQFF. In nucleotides, the CDR3 is TGCGCCAGCAGCCCGGGACAGGGGGTAGGTGAGCAGTTCTTC.

The gene calls are TRBV20-1 and TRBJ2-7, with D possibly being TRBD1 (5 bases). Per germline, CDR1 DFQATT and CDR2 SNEGSKA (reference sequence). V lost 6 bases to trimming and J lost 11 bases, with 17 bases between them. The CDR3 is 11 amino acids. DNA for the CDR3: TGCAGTGCCGAGTTGGGTCACAGGAAGTACTTC. This encodes CSAELGHRKYF.

This clone has just a few counts. The chain joins TRBV29-1 to TRBJ2-7; TRBD2 aligns across 8 bases. The CDR3 loop spans 14 amino acids. CDR1 is SQVTM, CDR2 ANQGSEA, per germline. The trim removed 4 bases at V and 0 bases at J, leaving 5 bases unmatched. CDR3 protein: CSVGAGTSSYEQYF. In DNA, the CDR3 is TGCAGCGTTGGAGCCGGGACTAGCTCCTACGAGCAGTACTTC.

V usage is TRBV15 and J usage is TRBJ2-3; D is ambiguous. Germline CDR1 is LNHNV and CDR2 is YYDKDF (reference sequence). The CDR3 is 14 residues long. Trimming removed 0 bases from V and 5 bases from J, with 9 bases in between. The CDR3 DNA reads as TGTGCCACCAGCAGAGATCAGGTAGGAGATACGCAGTATTTT. Protein sequence: CATSRDQVGDTQYF.

This clone has only a few counts. The J gene is TRBJ2-7, the V gene TRBV15; D is undetermined. CDR1 and CDR2 from the germline V gene are LNHNV and YYDKDF (reference sequence). The CDR3 totals 15 residues. Trimming cost V 0 bases and J 1 base, with 10 bases left between them. The CDR3 DNA is TGTGCCACCAGCAGAGATCCCGGGTGGTCCTACGAGCAGTACTTC. Amino acids: CATSRDPGWSYEQYF.

The chain employs TRBV7-9 and TRBJ1-1, with 7 bases fitting TRBD1. Trimming removed 5 bases from V and 2 bases from J; junction bases left unmatched: 8. The germline V gene encodes CDR1 SEHNR and CDR2 FQNEAQ (reference sequence). The CDR3 is 15 residues long. The DNA for the CDR3 is TGTGCCAGCAGCCTCTCGGGACAGATCAACACTGAAGCTTTCTTT. It specifies CASSLSGQINTEAFF.

There are a few counts of this clone. This rearrangement joins TRBV29-1 to TRBJ2-3; 7 bases align to TRBD2. CDR3 length: 13 residues. CDR1 and CDR2 from the germline V gene are SQVTM and ANQGSEA. With 3 bases clipped from V and 3 bases from J, the junction kept 3 bases outside the gene matches. The CDR3, as DNA: TGCAGCGTTGATAAGCGGGAAACAGATACGCAGTATTTT. Translated: CSVDKRETDTQYF.

This chain links TRBV5-1 with TRBJ2-3, with 9 nucleotides matching TRBD1. CDR1 SGHRS and CDR2 YFSETQ come from the germline V gene. This CDR3 has 14 amino acids. V gave up 4 bases and J gave up 13 bases; unmatched junction bases: 13. The chain's CDR3 is CASSPRVRDREKYF. CDR3 bases: TGCGCCAGCAGCCCAAGGGTCCGGGACAGGGAAAAGTATTTT.

V and J are TRBV15 and TRBJ1-5, with D uncertain. The CDR3 is made up of 15 amino acids. CDR1 and CDR2 from the germline V gene are LNHNV and YYDKDF (reference sequence). V lost 1 base, J lost 1 base, and 8 bases lay in between. CDR3 residues: CATSRARGSNQPQHF. CDR3 bases: TGTGCCACCAGCAGAGCTCGAGGGAGCAATCAGCCCCAGCATTTT.

The sample holds a few counts of this clone. The V gene is TRBV11-2, the J gene TRBJ2-1; 8 bases fit TRBD2. Germline assignment: CDR1 SGHAT and CDR2 FQNNGV. CDR3 size: 14 residues. Trimming cost V 3 bases and J 7 bases; bases outside gene matches: 5. The CDR3 region has the DNA TGTGCCAGCAGCTTTTCTGGCGGGAGGAATGAGCAGTTCTTC. Translating gives CASSFSGGRNEQFF.

This clone was counted only a few times. The V gene is TRBV5-1, the J gene TRBJ2-1, with 8 bases matching TRBD2. The CDR3 is 15 residues long. V gave up 4 bases and J gave up 5 bases; unmatched junction bases: 8. Germline-derived CDR1 and CDR2 are SGHRS and YFSETQ. The CDR3 nucleotides are TGCGCCAGCAGCCCTACTAGCGGAGCAAACAATGAGCAGTTCTTC. Encoded protein: CASSPTSGANNEQFF.

CDR3 in DNA: TGCGCCAGCAGTGGTTCTGGGAGACCAGATACGCAGTATTTT. Encoded protein: CASSGSGRPDTQYF. The V call is TRBV10-1, the J call TRBJ2-3, with D possibly matching TRBD2 (5 bases). Trimming stripped 4 bases from V and 4 bases from J, with 12 bases between. The germline CDR1 and CDR2 sequences are WNHNN and SYGVQD (reference sequence). CDR3 length: 14 residues.